This T cell receptor (beta chain) was sequenced during a study of cytomegalovirus exposure and HLA in healthy donors. Whole-study findings and limits: Most subjects' HLA-A and HLA-B alleles were reportedly predicted from TCR beta sequences. The investigators catalogued 180 or so TCR beta chains as cytomegalovirus-associated. Only CMV serostatus was available as immune exposure information. Exclusion applied to some V segments, including TRBV6-2 and TRBV6-3, as they were indistinguishable.

PCR amplification relied on 60 Vbeta primers (plus 13 Jbeta primers). The table came from immunoSEQ multiplex PCR; TCRdb's copy has only in-frame clones and leaves some out. The table includes fewer than 110,000 clones, over 80% detected once. Turning to this clone: Its antigen is not identified.

Trimming cost V 6 bases and J 11 bases; bases outside gene matches: 6. The CDR3 totals 11 residues. Germline loops: CDR1 SNHLY, CDR2 FYNNEI. The chain carries TRBV2 and TRBJ1-1; 7 bases fit TRBD1. The clonotype originates from a man younger than 45 in good health and CMV-seropositive. Sequenced sample: PBMCs. The CDR3 sequence is CASRPQGYAFF. The CDR3 DNA follows: TGTGCCAGCAGGCCACAGGGGTATGCTTTCTTT.